Following are 30 T cell receptor beta chains from one sample sequenced in a study of Graves' ophthalmopathy and Graves' hyperthyroidism. Amplification of TCR beta CDR3 regions used RNA transcripts. HTBI primers were used in a first-round RT-PCR, which preceded a second-round multiplex PCR. Using its own MiXCR run on the multiplex PCR reads, TCRdb lists one record per CDR3 protein. The repertoire consists of approximately 330,000 distinct CDR3 sequences, with about 17% occurring once and the leading ten covering approximately 13%. The sample taken for sequencing was peripheral blood. These receptors came from an adult man with Graves' ophthalmopathy.

This clonotype has a count of ten or more. This chain joins TRBV11-2 and TRBJ2-7; TRBD2 might be the D (5 bases). The CDR3 length is 13 residues. Germline V CDR1 and CDR2: SGHAT, FQNNGV. Between the trimmed V and J ends, which lost 4 bases and 9 bases, there was a span of 16 bases. The CDR3: CASSSLDLSGQYF. Written as DNA, the CDR3 is TGTGCCAGCAGCTCCCTGGACTTGTCTGGGCAGTACTTC.

This clonotype was detected many times. V gene TRBV6-2 or TRBV6-3 combines with J gene TRBJ2-5, with no clear D. Germline V gene data show CDR1 as MNHEY and CDR2 as SVGEGT. Trimming removed 5 bases from V and 2 bases from J, with 6 bases in between. The CDR3 has 12 residues. This chain's CDR3 is CASSATQETQYF. As DNA, the CDR3 is TGTGCCAGCAGTGCCACACAAGAGACCCAGTACTTC.

A note on this clonotype: The junction and the germline gene differ at one end; a read error may be behind it. The chain is built from TRBV12-3 or TRBV12-4 and TRBJ2-7, with TRBD1 identical over 7 bases. This CDR3 region has 14 residues. The CDR3 DNA follows: TGTGCCAGCAGAACAAGACAGGGTTGGGACGAGCAGTCCTTC. This gives the protein CASRTRQGWDEQSF.

The table lists this clonotype with many counts. The chain combines TRBV4-1 with TRBJ1-3; D call uncertain. The ends were cut back, 1 base at V and 0 bases at J, with 22 bases in the middle. CDR3 length: 20 amino acids. Germline CDR1 reads MGHRA; CDR2 reads YSYEKL. The CDR3 region has the DNA TGCGCCAGCAGCCAAGTCTTGGGTGCTCGTCCTAGGGTCTCTGGAAACACCATATATTTT. Protein sequence: CASSQVLGARPRVSGNTIYF.

About this clonotype itself: Possible read error: a much larger clone is one base away. This chain links TRBV3-1 with TRBJ1-3; D unclear. Deletions cut 3 bases from V and 3 bases from J, with 6 bases between. The V gene's germline CDR1 is LGHDT and CDR2 YNNKEL (reference sequence). The CDR3 length is 13 residues. The CDR3 region has the DNA TGTGCCAGCAGCCATCTCCGTGGAAACACCATATATTTT. Protein sequence: CASSHLRGNTIYF.

In its sample, this clonotype was seen many times. V gene TRBV6-2 or TRBV6-3 combines with J gene TRBJ2-7, with 14 bases aligning to TRBD2. Unmatched junction bases numbered 9, after V lost 0 bases and J lost 2 bases. Germline loops: CDR1 MNHEY, CDR2 SVGEGT. The CDR3 loop spans 19 amino acids. CDR3: CASSYSGLAGGRNTYEQYF. The CDR3 DNA reads TGTGCCAGCAGTTACTCCGGACTAGCGGGAGGCCGAAATACCTACGAGCAGTACTTC.

This clonotype was seen ten or more times. The rearrangement uses TRBV10-1 and TRBJ1-1, with D perhaps matching TRBD1 (6 bases). The V gene's germline CDR1 is WNHNN and CDR2 SYGVQD (reference sequence). CDR3 length: 15 amino acids. V shed 0 bases and J shed 5 bases, with 13 bases lying between them. The CDR3 loop is CASSESRGARTEAFF. The CDR3 DNA reads as TGCGCCAGCAGTGAGTCGCGGGGGGCAAGGACTGAAGCTTTCTTT.

About this clonotype itself: This may stem from a read error, because a much larger clone lies one nucleotide away. The chain combines TRBV19 with TRBJ1-1; D is ambiguous. The V gene lost 3 bases and the J gene lost 5 bases, with 10 bases spanning the gap. Germline CDR1 LNHDA, CDR2 SQIVND (reference sequence). The CDR3 has 13 residues. This chain's CDR3 is CASSIVRETEAFF. CDR3 nucleotides: TGTGCCAGTAGTATTGTCCGGGAGACTGAAGCTTTCTTT.

In its sample, this clonotype was seen many times. The chain recombines TRBV9 with TRBJ1-1; 7 bases fit TRBD1. CDR1 and CDR2 (germline): SGDLS, YYNGEE. The CDR3 has 16 amino acids. V trimming: 3 bases; J trimming: 0 bases; junction bases outside the gene matches: 8. The CDR3 DNA is TGTGCCAGCAGCGACTCACCGGGACAGATGAACACTGAAGCTTTCTTT. Its protein product is CASSDSPGQMNTEAFF. Complete variable domain (other parts from reference TRBV9 and TRBJ1-1): DSGVTQTPKHLITATGQRVTLRCSPRSGDLSVYWYQQSLDQGLQFLIQYYNGEERAKGNILERFSAQQFPDLHSELNLSSLELGDSALYFCASSDSPGQMNTEAFFGQGTRLTVV.

This clonotype showed up many times. The gene calls are TRBV6-1 and TRBJ2-5; 8 nucleotides match TRBD2. From germline, CDR1 is MNHNS and CDR2 SASEGT. The trim removed 6 bases at V and 5 bases at J, leaving 17 bases unmatched. The CDR3 runs 17 residues. CDR3 region: CASRDGGRRGAGETQYF. CDR3 coding DNA: TGTGCCAGCAGAGATGGGGGCCGGCGGGGGGCTGGTGAGACCCAGTACTTC.

This clonotype was recorded at least ten times. The chain couples TRBV28 to TRBJ2-5; D is possibly TRBD1 or TRBD2 (5 bases each). The CDR3 runs 17 residues. V was shortened by 1 base and J by 0 bases, with 15 bases between the two germline ends. Looked up from germline, CDR1 is MDHEN and CDR2 is SYDVKM. The CDR3 sequence: CASSLSRWGSHQETQYF. Written as DNA, the CDR3 is TGTGCCAGCAGTTTATCCCGATGGGGGAGTCACCAAGAGACCCAGTACTTC.

This clonotype was observed many times. The chain recombines TRBV7-8 with TRBJ1-2, with D possibly matching TRBD1 (5 bases). This CDR3 has 14 amino acids. Germline V CDR1 and CDR2: SGHVS, FQNEAQ. V gave up 5 bases and J gave up 0 bases, with 10 bases separating them. CDR3 in DNA: TGTGCCAGCAGCCCGGGACCTGCTAACTATGGCTACACCTTC. Residues: CASSPGPANYGYTF. The whole variable domain, remainder taken from reference TRBV7-8 and TRBJ1-2, is GAGVSQSPRYKVAKRGQDVALRCDPISGHVSLFWYQQALGQGPEFLTYFQNEAQLDKSGLPSDRFFAERPEGSVSTLKIQRTQQEDSAVYLCASSPGPANYGYTFGSGTRLTVV.

There are many counts of this clonotype. The rearrangement joins TRBV12-3 or TRBV12-4 to TRBJ1-3; D gene ambiguous. V lost 5 bases and J lost 6, with 14 bases in between. The CDR3 runs to 14 residues. The CDR3 sequence is CASSRHVGENTIYF. As DNA, the CDR3 is TGTGCCAGCAGTAGACACGTTGGAGAAAACACCATATATTTT.

In this sample, this clonotype turned up many times. This chain links TRBV7-6 with TRBJ2-2, with no clear D. Deletions cut 0 bases from V and 3 bases from J, with 17 bases between. The germline gives CDR1 SGHVS, CDR2 FNYEAQ. The CDR3 consists of 18 residues. CDR3 region: CASSLARLSRFYTGELFF. The CDR3 DNA is TGTGCCAGCAGCTTAGCGAGACTTTCCAGGTTTTACACCGGGGAGCTGTTTTTT.

This chain connects TRBV6-1 to TRBJ2-7; 7 bases are a match to TRBD2. This CDR3 has 14 residues. Germline CDR1 is MNHNS and CDR2 is SASEGT. V lost 6 bases and J lost 6; bases outside the gene matches: 11. The CDR3 region has the DNA TGTGCCAGCAGGGGGCTTGGCGGGAGCTCCGAGCAGTACTTC. Protein product: CASRGLGGSSEQYF.

V usage is TRBV20-1 and J usage is TRBJ2-7, with TRBD2 identical over 7 bases. CDR1 and CDR2 (germline): DFQATT, SNEGSKA (reference sequence). J gave up 6 bases and V 3 bases, and 11 bases lay outside the gene matches. The CDR3 has 14 residues. CDR3 protein: CSARPGGSEIEQYF. The DNA for the CDR3 is TGCAGTGCTAGGCCTGGCGGGAGTGAGATCGAGCAGTACTTC.

This clonotype was observed many times. The genes are TRBV20-1 and TRBJ1-1, with D possibly TRBD1 on 5 matching bases. Trimming took 0 bases from V and 4 from J, leaving 9 bases between them. The CDR3 consists of 13 residues. Germline loops: CDR1 DFQATT, CDR2 SNEGSKA (reference sequence). The CDR3 region is CSARDTGLTEAFF. DNA for the CDR3: TGCAGTGCTAGAGATACGGGGCTCACTGAAGCTTTCTTT.

This clonotype has a count of ten or more. J is TRBJ2-5 and V is TRBV20-1; TRBD2 matches at 8 bases. The CDR3 is 14 amino acids. Germline values: CDR1 DFQATT, CDR2 SNEGSKA (reference sequence). Unmatched junction bases numbered 7, after V lost 3 bases and J lost 4 bases. CDR3 residues: CSASGRALRETQYF. The CDR3, as DNA: TGCAGTGCTAGCGGGAGGGCCTTGCGAGAGACCCAGTACTTC.

The chain employs TRBV9 and TRBJ2-5, with D possibly matching TRBD2 (6 bases). Per the germline V gene, CDR1 is SGDLS and CDR2 is YYNGEE. The V gene lost 3 bases and the J gene lost 7 bases, with 16 bases spanning the gap. CDR3 length: 14 amino acids. CDR3: CASSGEAAGVTQYF. The CDR3 coding sequence is TGTGCCAGCAGCGGGGAGGCGGCCGGGGTGACCCAGTACTTC.

The chain joins TRBV2 to TRBJ2-7; 9 nucleotides line up with TRBD2. The CDR3 totals 16 residues. J gave up 1 base and V 6 bases, and 10 bases lay outside the gene matches. Germline V lookup: CDR1 SNHLY, CDR2 FYNNEI. As DNA, the CDR3 is TGTGCCAGCAGGGTCTCACTAGCGGGCGGGTCCTACGAGCAGTACTTC. Translated: CASRVSLAGGSYEQYF.

The chain links TRBV5-1 to TRBJ2-7; 9 positions match TRBD1. V was clipped by 0 bases and J by 3 bases; unmatched bases: 7. Germline loops: CDR1 SGHRS, CDR2 YFSETQ. This CDR3 comprises 16 residues. As DNA, the CDR3 is TGCGCCAGCAGCTTGGTACGGACAGGGGAGGGCTACGAGCAGTACTTC. Encoded protein: CASSLVRTGEGYEQYF.

This clonotype occurred many times. The chain couples TRBV5-6 to TRBJ1-1; D call uncertain. There are 15 residues in the CDR3. Trimming pared 2 bases from V and 2 bases from J, leaving 13 bases between. Germline V CDR1 and CDR2: SGHDT, YYEEEE. The CDR3 DNA reads as TGTGCCAGCAGCTTACAACAGCCCTTTAACACTGAAGCTTTCTTT. Residues: CASSLQQPFNTEAFF.

This clonotype was counted many times. J is TRBJ1-5 and V is TRBV6-1; D call uncertain. The CDR3 covers 14 residues. CDR1 is MNHNS, CDR2 SASEGT, per germline. The V end was cut by 3 bases, the J end by 1 base, with 7 bases between. The CDR3 sequence: CASSDTLSNQPQHF. The CDR3 DNA is TGTGCCAGCAGTGACACATTGAGCAATCAGCCCCAGCATTTT.

This clonotype was counted only a few times. This chain uses TRBV4-2 with TRBJ2-3, with 12 bases aligning to TRBD2. Germline trimming cut 7 bases from V and 4 bases from J; bases unmatched to any gene: 9. This CDR3 has 16 residues. In germline, CDR1 is LGHNA, CDR2 YNFKEQ. The DNA of the CDR3 is TGTGCCAGCATCCGCGAGCTAGCGGGGGGGTCAGATACGCAGTATTTT. It specifies CASIRELAGGSDTQYF.

The chain combines TRBV6-5 with TRBJ2-7; no definite D call. The germline V gene has CDR1 MNHEY and CDR2 SVGAGI. This CDR3 spans 13 amino acids. Trimming cost V 2 bases and J 5 bases, with 10 bases left between them. CDR3 DNA: TGTGCCAGCAGTTACCGAGGTACCGACGAGCAGTACTTC. It is translated as CASSYRGTDEQYF.

In its sample, this clonotype was seen many times. Written as DNA, the CDR3 is TGTGCCAGCAGCTTTTTATGGGGGAACGAGCAGTACTTC. It is translated as CASSFLWGNEQYF. The genes are TRBV7-2 and TRBJ2-7; D possibly uses TRBD1 or TRBD2 (5 bases each). There are 13 residues in the CDR3. Germline values: CDR1 SGHTA, CDR2 FQGNSA. V was cut by 3 bases and J by 5 bases, with 11 bases left in between.

This clonotype came up many times. The V gene is TRBV6-5, the J gene TRBJ1-3; D unresolved. This CDR3 has 15 residues. Trimming removed 2 bases from V and 0 bases from J, with 8 bases in between. Germline CDR1 is MNHEY and CDR2 is SVGAGI. The CDR3 loop reads CASSYRSNSGNTIYF. The CDR3 DNA reads as TGTGCCAGCAGTTACAGAAGCAACTCTGGAAACACCATATATTTT.

This clonotype was recorded many times. The chain carries TRBV6-5 and TRBJ2-5, with D perhaps TRBD2 (5 bases). Deletions cut 5 bases from V and 2 bases from J, with 18 bases between. Germline loops: CDR1 MNHEY, CDR2 SVGAGI. The CDR3 extends over 16 amino acids. Here the CDR3 reads CASSPFSVGRQETQYF. DNA for the CDR3: TGTGCCAGCAGTCCGTTTAGCGTCGGTCGACAAGAGACCCAGTACTTC.

This clonotype occurred a few times. V usage is TRBV6-5 and J usage is TRBJ1-1; D gene unclear. Per the germline V gene, CDR1 is MNHEY and CDR2 is SVGAGI. V was trimmed by 5 bases and J by 3 bases, leaving 10 bases between them. The CDR3 totals 13 residues. For the CDR3, the DNA is TGTGCCAGCAGTCCCTCGGGCTACACTGAAGCTTTCTTT. It encodes CASSPSGYTEAFF.

This clonotype came up many times. This chain joins TRBV2 and TRBJ1-5; D might be TRBD1 (5 bases). Germline CDR1 reads SNHLY; CDR2 reads FYNNEI. The CDR3 has 14 residues. Trimming cost V 7 bases and J 0 bases, with 10 bases left between them. The CDR3 bases are TGTGCCAGCACTAGACAGCATAGCAATCAGCCCCAGCATTTT. Its translation is CASTRQHSNQPQHF.